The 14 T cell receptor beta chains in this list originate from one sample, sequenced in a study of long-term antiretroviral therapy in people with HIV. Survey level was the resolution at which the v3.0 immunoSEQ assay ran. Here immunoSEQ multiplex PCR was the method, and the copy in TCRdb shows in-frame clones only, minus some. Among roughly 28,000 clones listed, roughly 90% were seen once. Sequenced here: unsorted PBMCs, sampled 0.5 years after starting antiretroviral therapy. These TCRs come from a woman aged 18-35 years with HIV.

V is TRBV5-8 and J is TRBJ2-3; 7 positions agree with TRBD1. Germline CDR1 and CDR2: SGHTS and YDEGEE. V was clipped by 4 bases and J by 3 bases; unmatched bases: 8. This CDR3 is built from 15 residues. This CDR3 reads CASSPGTALTDTQYF. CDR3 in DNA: TGTGCCAGCAGCCCCGGGACAGCGCTTACAGATACGCAGTATTTT.

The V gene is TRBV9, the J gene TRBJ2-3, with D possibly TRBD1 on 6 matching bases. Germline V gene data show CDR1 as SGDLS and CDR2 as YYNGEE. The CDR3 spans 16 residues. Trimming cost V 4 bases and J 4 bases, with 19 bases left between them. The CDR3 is CASSHREARVADTQYF. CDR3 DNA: TGTGCCAGCAGCCACAGGGAAGCGCGGGTAGCAGATACGCAGTATTTT.

The CDR3 bases are TGCAGTGCTAGAGACCCCCAATACACCTTC. Translation gives CSARDPQYTF. The chain recombines TRBV20-1 with TRBJ1-2; D gene ambiguous. Per germline, CDR1 DFQATT and CDR2 SNEGSKA (reference sequence). V was shortened by 0 bases and J by 11 bases, with 7 bases between the two germline ends. The CDR3 contains 10 residues.

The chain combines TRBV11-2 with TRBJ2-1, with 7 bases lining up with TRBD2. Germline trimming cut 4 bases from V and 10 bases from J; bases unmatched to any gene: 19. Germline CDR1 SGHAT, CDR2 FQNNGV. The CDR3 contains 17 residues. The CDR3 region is CASSWEVEGGPPREQFF. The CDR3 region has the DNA TGTGCCAGCAGCTGGGAGGTGGAGGGAGGGCCCCCCCGGGAGCAGTTCTTC.

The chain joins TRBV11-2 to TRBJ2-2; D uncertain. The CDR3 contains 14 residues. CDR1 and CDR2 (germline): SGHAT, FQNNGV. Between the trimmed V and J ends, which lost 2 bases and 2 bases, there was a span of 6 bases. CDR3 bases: TGTGCCAGCAGCTTACGGCTAAACACCGGGGAGCTGTTTTTT. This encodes CASSLRLNTGELFF. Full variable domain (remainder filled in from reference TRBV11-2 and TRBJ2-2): EAGVAQSPRYKIIEKRQSVAFWCNPISGHATLYWYQQILGQGPKLLIQFQNNGVVDDSQLPKDRFSAERLKGVDSTLKIQPAKLEDSAVYLCASSLRLNTGELFFGEGSRLTVL.

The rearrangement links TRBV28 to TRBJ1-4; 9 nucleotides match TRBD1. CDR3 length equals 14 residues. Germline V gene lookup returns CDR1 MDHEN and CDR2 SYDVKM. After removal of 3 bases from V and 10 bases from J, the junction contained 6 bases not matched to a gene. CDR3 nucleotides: TGTGCCAGCAGTTTCGGGACAGGGAGAATAAAACTGTTTTTT. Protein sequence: CASSFGTGRIKLFF.

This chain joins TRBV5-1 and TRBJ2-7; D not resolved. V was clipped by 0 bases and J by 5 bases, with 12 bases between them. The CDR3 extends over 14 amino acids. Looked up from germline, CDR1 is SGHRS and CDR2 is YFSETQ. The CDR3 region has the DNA TGCGCCAGCAGCTTGGAGTTTCCAACAGACGAGCAGTACTTC. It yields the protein CASSLEFPTDEQYF.

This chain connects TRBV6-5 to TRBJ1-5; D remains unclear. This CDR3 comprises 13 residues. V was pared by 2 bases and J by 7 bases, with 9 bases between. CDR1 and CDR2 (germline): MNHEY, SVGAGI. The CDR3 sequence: CASSYDFRQPQHF. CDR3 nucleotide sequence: TGTGCCAGCAGTTACGATTTCAGACAGCCCCAGCATTTT.

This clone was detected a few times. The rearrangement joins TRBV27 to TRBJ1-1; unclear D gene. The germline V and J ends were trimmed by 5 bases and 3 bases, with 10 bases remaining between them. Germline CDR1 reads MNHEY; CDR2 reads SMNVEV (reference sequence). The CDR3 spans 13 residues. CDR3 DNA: TGTGCCAGCAGTCATACTTGGGACACTGAAGCTTTCTTT. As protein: CASSHTWDTEAFF.

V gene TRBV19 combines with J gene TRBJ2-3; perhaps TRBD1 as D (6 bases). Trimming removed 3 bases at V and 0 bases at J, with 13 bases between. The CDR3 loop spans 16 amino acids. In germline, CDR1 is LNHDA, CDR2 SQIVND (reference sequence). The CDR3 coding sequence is TGTGCCAGTAGTATTTTTAGGGGGAGCAGCACAGATACGCAGTATTTT. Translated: CASSIFRGSSTDTQYF.

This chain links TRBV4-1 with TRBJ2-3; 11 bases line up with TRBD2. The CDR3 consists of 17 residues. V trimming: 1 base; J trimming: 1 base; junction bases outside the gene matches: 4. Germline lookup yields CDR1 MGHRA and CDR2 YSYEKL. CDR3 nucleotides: TGCGCCAGCAGCCAAGTCCAACTAGCGGGGGGCACAGATACGCAGTATTTT. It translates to CASSQVQLAGGTDTQYF.

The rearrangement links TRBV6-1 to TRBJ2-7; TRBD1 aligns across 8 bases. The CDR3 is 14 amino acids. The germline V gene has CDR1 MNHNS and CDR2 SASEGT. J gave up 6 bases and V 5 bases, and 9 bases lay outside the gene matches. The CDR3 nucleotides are TGTGCCAGCAGTTCGGACAGGGTTGTTGGCGAGCAGTACTTC. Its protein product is CASSSDRVVGEQYF.

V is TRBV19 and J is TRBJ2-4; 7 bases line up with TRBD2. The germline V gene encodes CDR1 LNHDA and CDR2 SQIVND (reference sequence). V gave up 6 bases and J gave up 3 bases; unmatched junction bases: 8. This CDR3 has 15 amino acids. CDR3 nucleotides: TGTGCCAGTAGACTCGGGGGGTCAGGCAAAAACATTCAGTACTTC. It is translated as CASRLGGSGKNIQYF.

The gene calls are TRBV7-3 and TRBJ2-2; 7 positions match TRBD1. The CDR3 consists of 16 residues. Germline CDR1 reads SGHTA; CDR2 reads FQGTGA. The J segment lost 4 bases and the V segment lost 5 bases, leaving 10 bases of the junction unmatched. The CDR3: CASSLLGTETTGELFF. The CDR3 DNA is TGTGCCAGCAGCCTTCTCGGGACAGAAACCACCGGGGAGCTGTTTTTT.